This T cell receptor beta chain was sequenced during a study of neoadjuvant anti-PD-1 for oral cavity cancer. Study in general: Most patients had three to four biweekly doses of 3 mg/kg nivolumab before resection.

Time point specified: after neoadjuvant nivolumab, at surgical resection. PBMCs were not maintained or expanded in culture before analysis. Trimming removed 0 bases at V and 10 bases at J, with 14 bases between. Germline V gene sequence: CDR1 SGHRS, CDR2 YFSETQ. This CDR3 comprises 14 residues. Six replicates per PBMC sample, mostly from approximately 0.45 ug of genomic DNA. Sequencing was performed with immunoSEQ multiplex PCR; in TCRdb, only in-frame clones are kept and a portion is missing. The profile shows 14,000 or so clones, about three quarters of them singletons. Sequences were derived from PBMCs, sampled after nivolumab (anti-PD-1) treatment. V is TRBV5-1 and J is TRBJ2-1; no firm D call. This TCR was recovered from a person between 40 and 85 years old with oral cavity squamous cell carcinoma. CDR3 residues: CASSLEPRSREQFF. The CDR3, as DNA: TGCGCCAGCAGCTTGGAGCCTAGGAGTAGGGAGCAGTTCTTC.